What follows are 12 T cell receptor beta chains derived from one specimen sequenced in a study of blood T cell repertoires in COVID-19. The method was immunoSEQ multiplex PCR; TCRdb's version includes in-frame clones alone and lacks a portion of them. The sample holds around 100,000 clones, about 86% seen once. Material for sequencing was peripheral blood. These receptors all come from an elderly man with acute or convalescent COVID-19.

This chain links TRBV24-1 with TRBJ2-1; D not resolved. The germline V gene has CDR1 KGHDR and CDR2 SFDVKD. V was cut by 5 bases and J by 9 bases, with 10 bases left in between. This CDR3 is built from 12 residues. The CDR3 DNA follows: TGTGCCACCAGTGTAAGACTCGGTGAGCAGTTCTTC. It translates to CATSVRLGEQFF.

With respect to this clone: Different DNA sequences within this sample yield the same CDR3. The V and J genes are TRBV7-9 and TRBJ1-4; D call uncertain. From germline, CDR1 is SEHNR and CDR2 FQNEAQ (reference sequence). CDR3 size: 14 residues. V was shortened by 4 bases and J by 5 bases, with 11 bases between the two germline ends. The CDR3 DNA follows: TGTGCCAGCAGCTCCCGGGGAGGAAATGAAAAACTGTTTTTT. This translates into CASSSRGGNEKLFF.

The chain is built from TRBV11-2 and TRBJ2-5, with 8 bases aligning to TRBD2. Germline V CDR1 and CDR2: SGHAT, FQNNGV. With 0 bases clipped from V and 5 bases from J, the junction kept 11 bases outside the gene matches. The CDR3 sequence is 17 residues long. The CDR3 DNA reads TGTGCCAGCAGCTTAGATTCCCAGGGACTAGGTGTGGAGACCCAGTACTTC. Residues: CASSLDSQGLGVETQYF.

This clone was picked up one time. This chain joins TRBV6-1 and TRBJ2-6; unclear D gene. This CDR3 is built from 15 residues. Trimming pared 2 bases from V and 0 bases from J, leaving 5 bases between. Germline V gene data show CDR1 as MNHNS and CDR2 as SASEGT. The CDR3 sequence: CASSEKHSGANVLTF. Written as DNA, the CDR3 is TGTGCCAGCAGTGAAAAGCACTCTGGGGCCAACGTCCTGACTTTC.

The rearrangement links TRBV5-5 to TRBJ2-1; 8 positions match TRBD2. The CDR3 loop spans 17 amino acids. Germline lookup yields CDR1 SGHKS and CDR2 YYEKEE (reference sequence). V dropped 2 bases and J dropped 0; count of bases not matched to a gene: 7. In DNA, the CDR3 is TGTGCCAGCAGCTTTAGGCTAGCGGGCCCCTCCTACAATGAGCAGTTCTTC. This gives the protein CASSFRLAGPSYNEQFF.

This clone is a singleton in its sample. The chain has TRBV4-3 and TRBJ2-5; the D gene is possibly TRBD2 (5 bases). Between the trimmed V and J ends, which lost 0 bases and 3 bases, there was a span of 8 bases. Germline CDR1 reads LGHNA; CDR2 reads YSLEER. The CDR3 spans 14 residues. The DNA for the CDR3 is TGCGCCAGCAGCCAAGATACCGGGAAAGAGACCCAGTACTTC. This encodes CASSQDTGKETQYF.

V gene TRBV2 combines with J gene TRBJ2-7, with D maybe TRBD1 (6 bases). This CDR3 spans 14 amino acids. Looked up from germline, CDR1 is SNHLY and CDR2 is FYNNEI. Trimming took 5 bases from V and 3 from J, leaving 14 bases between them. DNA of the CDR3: TGTGCCAGCAGTAGGACAGATCTCCTCTACGAGCAGTACTTC. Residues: CASSRTDLLYEQYF.

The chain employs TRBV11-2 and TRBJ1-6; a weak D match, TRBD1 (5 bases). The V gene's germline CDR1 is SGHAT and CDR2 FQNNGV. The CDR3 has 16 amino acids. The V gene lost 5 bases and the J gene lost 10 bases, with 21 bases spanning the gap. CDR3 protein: CASSPPTVGGLSPLHF. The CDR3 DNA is TGTGCCAGCAGCCCTCCGACCGTCGGGGGTTTATCACCCCTCCACTTT.

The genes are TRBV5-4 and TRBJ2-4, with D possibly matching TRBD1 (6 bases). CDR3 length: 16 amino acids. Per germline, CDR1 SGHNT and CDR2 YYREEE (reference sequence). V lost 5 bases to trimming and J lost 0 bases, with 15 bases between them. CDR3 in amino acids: CASSSDRLGAKNIQYF. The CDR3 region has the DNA TGTGCCAGCAGTTCCGACAGGTTGGGAGCCAAAAACATTCAGTACTTC.

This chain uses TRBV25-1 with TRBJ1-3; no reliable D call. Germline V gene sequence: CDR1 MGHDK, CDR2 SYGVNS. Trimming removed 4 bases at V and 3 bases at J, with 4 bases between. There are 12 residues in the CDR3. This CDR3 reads CASSVNGNTIYF. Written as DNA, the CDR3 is TGTGCCAGCAGTGTCAATGGAAACACCATATATTTT.

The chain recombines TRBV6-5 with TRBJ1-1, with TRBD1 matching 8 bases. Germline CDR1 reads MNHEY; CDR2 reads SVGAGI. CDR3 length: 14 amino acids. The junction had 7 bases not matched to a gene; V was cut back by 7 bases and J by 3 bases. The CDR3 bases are TGTGCCAGCACTTTCCCAGGGGGCGACACTGAAGCTTTCTTT. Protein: CASTFPGGDTEAFF.

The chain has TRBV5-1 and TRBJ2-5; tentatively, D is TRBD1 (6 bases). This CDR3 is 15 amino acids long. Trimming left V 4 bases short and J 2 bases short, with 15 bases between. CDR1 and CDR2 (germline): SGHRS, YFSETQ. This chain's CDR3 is CASSLGAQGQETQYF. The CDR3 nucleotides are TGCGCCAGCAGCCTAGGGGCCCAGGGGCAAGAGACCCAGTACTTC.